This T cell receptor beta chain originates from a study of cytotoxic CD8 clonotypes in ibrutinib-treated CLL listed by TCRdb under 2021. Looking at the study overall: In this cohort, about 15 patients were treatment-naive and 11 to 12 were relapsed/refractory, while 17 to 18 had unmutated IGHV. Partial responses were observed in about 25 patients and complete responses in 2; after a median follow-up of 68 months, remission was maintained in around 14 patients and progression was observed in some twelve. The response samples were drawn at a median of roughly twelve months into treatment, with a range of roughly 6 to 36 months. On average, each sample yielded about 260,000 productive templates and tens of thousands of productive rearrangements. Of the roughly 90 people in the trial, about two dozen had longitudinal samples available. Cryopreserved peripheral blood mononuclear cells were obtained before treatment, at response, and at either sustained remission or disease progression. The investigation overall reported the following: Baseline clonality was found to be higher than that of age-matched healthy donors and was strongly correlated with circulating CD8+ T-cell counts. An increase in clonality was observed at ibrutinib response, with clonality remaining stable during sustained remission and falling back toward baseline at progression. Public clonotypes were found to be uncommon and were observed to contract or remain stable during treatment; the increase in clonality was shown to reflect expansion of private clonotypes at ibrutinib response. Sampling times were not matched between sustained-remission and progressing patients, and lymph node repertoires were not studied.

On a MiSeq, deep resolution sequencing aimed for a depth between 1 in 1 million and 1 in 200,000 T cells, with each clonotype covered roughly 10x on average. TCR beta libraries were generated with the immunoSEQ hsTCRB Kit. In the authors' own workflow: Data were analyzed with ImmunoSEQ Data Assistant and ImmunoSEQ Analyzer, with V, D and J genes assigned per IMGT definitions. Clonality, with values ranging from 0 to 1, was calculated as one minus the normalized Shannon entropy of productive rearrangement frequencies. Public clonotype analysis was restricted to overrepresented clonotypes comprising at least 0.05% of each patient's repertoire. Approximately 14 age-matched healthy donor repertoires from immuneACCESS were used as controls for clonality. TCRdb obtained this table from immuneACCESS and retained in-frame rearrangements with V and J assigned. These tables miss some clones; where compared with another copy, unresolved V genes account for less than half of the shortfall, and the remainder is unexplained. V and J calls plus clone size are reproduced from that table; the DNA served to infer D and trimming. In this sample the table shows about 76,000 clones, more than 70% of which occur a single time. Roughly 5% of the sample lies in the top ten.

Points on this clone: Its antigen remains unidentified. No quality values exist for individual bases; no much larger clone is one base distant.

Approximately 2 micrograms of genomic DNA were extracted from cryopreserved PBMCs for TCR beta library preparation. Longitudinal blood samples from CLL patients on ibrutinib monotherapy underwent high-throughput TCR beta sequencing. Patients were enrolled in a phase 2 open-label single-center ibrutinib monotherapy trial. For CDR1 and CDR2, the germline V gene lists MNHNS and SASEGT. The CDR3 runs 16 residues from the cysteine to the phenylalanine. Just the 48-base CDR3 DNA is kept, in frame starting at base 1. Trimming accounts for 2 bases at V and 9 bases at J, while the number of junction bases matched to no gene is 10.

The chain employs TRBV6-1 and TRBJ2-1, and TRBD2 aligns with 10 junction nucleotides. The source was PBMCs, collected before ibrutinib treatment. The clonotype originates from a human donor with chronic lymphocytic leukemia. CDR3 reads: CASSEISGRVSSEQFF. The nucleotide sequence reads TGTGCCAGCAGTGAAATCAGCGGGAGGGTTTCCAGTGAGCAGTTCTTC.